This is a list of T cell receptor beta chains from one sample in a study of cytomegalovirus exposure and HLA in healthy donors. Clones were sequenced by immunoSEQ multiplex PCR, and TCRdb holds only the in-frame ones, with some missing. In the table there are more than 85,000 clones, 75% to 85% of which are singletons. The specimen sequenced was PBMCs. The receptors were gathered from a man aged 30 to 45 in good health and CMV-seronegative. CDR3s include the opening cysteine and the closing phenylalanine or tryptophan. A D gene is named only where the DNA matches it firmly. Some rows mark clone size as missing; the rest say once, few, many or name a class of expanded clone.

V	J	size	D	CDR3	DNA
TRBV19	TRBJ1-2	-	-	CASRTTENAPYGYTF	TGTGCCAGTAGGACGACAGAGAACGCCCCGTATGGCTACACCTTC
TRBV7-8	TRBJ2-5	-	TRBD2	CASSLTGARTSGSSETQYF	TGTGCCAGCAGCTTGACCGGGGCAAGGACTAGCGGGAGTTCAGAGACCCAGTACTTC
TRBV4-2	TRBJ2-7	-	TRBD2	CASSQGQTSGRDTLSYEQYF	TGTGCCAGCAGCCAAGGACAAACTAGCGGGAGGGACACTTTATCCTACGAGCAGTACTTC
TRBV13	TRBJ1-3	-	-	CASSRPDSLGGAGNTIYF	TGTGCCAGCAGCCGCCCAGACTCCCTTGGAGGGGCTGGAAACACCATATATTTT
TRBV11-1	TRBJ2-2	-	TRBD1	CVDRGVTGELFF	TGTGTCGACAGGGGTGTCACCGGGGAGCTGTTTTTT
TRBV5-1	TRBJ2-2	-	TRBD1	CASSFRGQGISNTGELFF	TGCGCCAGCAGCTTTAGGGGACAGGGGATATCGAACACCGGGGAGCTGTTTTTT
TRBV15	TRBJ1-2	-	TRBD1	CATSLRTGDYGYTF	TGTGCCACCAGCTTACGGACAGGGGACTATGGCTACACCTTC
TRBV6-5	TRBJ2-3	-	TRBD2	CASSYRRAGRTDTQYF	TGTGCCAGCAGTTACAGGCGGGCCGGGAGGACAGATACGCAGTATTTT
TRBV6-5	TRBJ2-7	-	TRBD1	CASSAGDRVGDEQYF	TGTGCCAGCAGTGCGGGGGACAGGGTGGGAGACGAGCAGTACTTC
TRBV19	TRBJ1-5	-	TRBD1	CASSYQDRVGRSNQPQHF	TGTGCCAGTAGTTACCAGGACAGGGTTGGACGTAGCAATCAGCCCCAGCATTTT
TRBV6-9	TRBJ2-7	-	TRBD1	CASNYPHDRGLDEQYF	TGTGCCAGCAACTACCCACACGACAGGGGGTTAGACGAGCAGTACTTC
TRBV6-6	TRBJ1-2	few	TRBD1	CASSNPGQGIGHGYTF	TGTGCCAGCAGTAACCCTGGACAGGGGATAGGACATGGCTACACCTTC
TRBV6-1	TRBJ2-3	-	-	CASRGTLPGDTQYF	TGTGCCAGCAGAGGGACTTTACCTGGGGATACGCAGTATTTT
TRBV2	TRBJ1-3	few	-	CASSPRQAVSSGNTIYF	TGTGCCAGCAGCCCGCGACAGGCGGTTTCCTCTGGAAACACCATATATTTT
TRBV5-1	TRBJ2-5	-	TRBD2	CASSGTSGAQETQYF	TGCGCCAGCAGCGGGACTAGCGGGGCTCAAGAGACCCAGTACTTC
TRBV9	TRBJ1-6	-	TRBD1	CASSVATGGNSPLHF	TGTGCCAGCAGCGTAGCTACAGGGGGCAACTCACCCCTCCACTTT
TRBV7-9	TRBJ2-3	few	-	CASSPRGPDTQYF	TGTGCCAGCAGTCCCCGAGGGCCAGATACGCAGTATTTT
TRBV10-2	TRBJ2-1	-	-	CASSDPGSYNEQFF	TGCGCCAGCAGTGACCCGGGATCCTACAATGAGCAGTTCTTC
TRBV5-1	TRBJ1-5	-	-	CASSLGAGGNQPQHF	TGCGCCAGCAGCTTAGGGGCAGGGGGCAATCAGCCCCAGCATTTT
TRBV6-5	TRBJ2-7	many	TRBD2	CASSPRGGEGEQYF	TGTGCCAGCAGCCCTCGGGGGGGCGAAGGCGAGCAGTACTTC
TRBV6-1	TRBJ2-3	few	TRBD2	CASSEGAGARTDTQYF	TGTGCCAGCAGTGAGGGAGCGGGGGCGCGCACAGATACGCAGTATTTT
TRBV7-9	TRBJ1-2	-	TRBD1	CASSLGGQGSGYTF	TGTGCCAGCAGCTTAGGGGGACAGGGCTCTGGCTACACCTTC
TRBV5-4	TRBJ2-7	once	TRBD2	CASSSGLAGGAYEQYF	TGTGCCAGCAGCTCGGGACTAGCGGGGGGAGCCTACGAGCAGTACTTC
TRBV28	TRBJ2-7	-	TRBD2	CASSNSGNYEQYF	TGTGCCAGCAGCAATAGCGGGAACTACGAGCAGTACTTC
TRBV18	TRBJ2-3	-	TRBD1	CASSPPVQGAGDTQYF	TGTGCCAGCTCACCACCGGTACAGGGGGCTGGGGATACGCAGTATTTT
TRBV18	TRBJ2-7	medium-sized	TRBD1	CASGRDRGSYEQYF	TGTGCCAGCGGCCGGGACAGGGGCTCCTACGAGCAGTACTTC
TRBV7-9	TRBJ1-2	once	TRBD1	CASSLVGQGDGYTF	TGTGCCAGCAGCTTAGTGGGACAGGGGGATGGCTACACCTTC
TRBV19	TRBJ1-5	-	-	CASSPQGAQPQHF	TGTGCCAGTAGTCCCCAAGGGGCCCAGCCCCAGCATTTT
TRBV28	TRBJ2-1	-	TRBD2	CASSYGLAGTYEQFF	TGTGCCAGCAGTTATGGACTAGCGGGAACGTATGAGCAGTTCTTC
TRBV4-3	TRBJ2-3	-	TRBD2	CASSQDAASGGTDTQYF	TGCGCCAGCAGCCAAGATGCGGCTAGCGGGGGGACAGATACGCAGTATTTT
TRBV7-6	TRBJ2-1	-	-	CASSARTLGNEQFF	TGTGCCAGCAGCGCCCGGACTTTGGGCAATGAGCAGTTCTTC
TRBV5-1	TRBJ1-4	few	-	CASSLQGVAEKLFF	TGCGCCAGCAGCTTACAAGGGGTGGCTGAAAAACTGTTTTTT
TRBV7-2	TRBJ2-7	-	TRBD1	CASSHTRGLQTYEQYF	TGTGCCAGCAGCCATACCAGGGGGTTGCAGACCTACGAGCAGTACTTC
TRBV5-4	TRBJ2-7	-	-	CASTFGGRIYEQYF	TGTGCCAGCACCTTCGGGGGACGGATTTACGAGCAGTACTTC
TRBV7-9	TRBJ1-4	-	TRBD1	CASSLPLGQGATTNEKLFF	TGTGCCAGCAGCTTACCCCTGGGACAGGGGGCCACAACTAATGAAAAACTGTTTTTT
TRBV12-5	TRBJ2-2	-	-	CASGSLSGELFF	TGTGCTAGTGGTTCCCTCAGCGGGGAGCTGTTTTTT
TRBV25-1	TRBJ1-2	-	-	CASSAPGHGLGSGYTF	TGTGCCAGCAGTGCCCCGGGACACGGGCTGGGGAGTGGCTACACCTTC
TRBV28	TRBJ1-2	-	TRBD1	CASRAPGQGYNYGYTF	TGTGCCAGCAGGGCCCCCGGACAGGGTTATAACTATGGCTACACCTTC
TRBV14	TRBJ1-5	few	-	CASSQAGEKQPQHF	TGTGCCAGCAGCCAGGCGGGGGAGAAGCAGCCCCAGCATTTT
TRBV11-1	TRBJ2-7	-	TRBD2	CASSLGSLAGGLSYEQYF	TGTGCCAGCAGCTTAGGGTCCCTAGCGGGAGGCCTCTCCTACGAGCAGTACTTC
TRBV13	TRBJ2-7	-	TRBD1	CASSLPPGTGAYEQYF	TGTGCCAGCAGCCTTCCCCCGGGGACAGGGGCCTACGAGCAGTACTTC
TRBV5-4	TRBJ2-2	-	TRBD2	CASSPAGLAGNTGELFF	TGTGCCAGCAGCCCCGCGGGACTAGCGGGAAACACCGGGGAGCTGTTTTTT
TRBV5-5	TRBJ2-7	-	TRBD1	CASSETPGQGAYEQYF	TGTGCCAGCAGCGAGACCCCGGGACAGGGGGCCTACGAGCAGTACTTC
TRBV4-3	TRBJ2-3	-	-	CASSQEGRGVRDTQYF	TGCGCCAGCAGCCAAGAGGGCAGGGGAGTGAGAGATACGCAGTATTTT
TRBV27	TRBJ2-3	-	TRBD2	CASSLLVAGEFTDTQYF	TGTGCCAGCAGTTTATTGGTAGCGGGGGAGTTCACAGATACGCAGTATTTT